What follows are 8 T cell receptor beta chains derived from one specimen sequenced in a study of T cell repertoires in cytomegalovirus infection. Each CDR3 protein is one row after TCRdb ran MiXCR on the reads. The table has about 490,000 distinct CDR3 sequences, about 10% seen once. Specimen: PBMCs. All receptors derive from a human donor in good health (CMV status not recorded). Some clones in this sample may be carry-over from other donors' samples.

This clonotype appeared a single time. A much larger clone sits a single nucleotide away, making a read error possible. V and J are TRBV6-9 and TRBJ1-5; D unresolved. The CDR3 is 14 amino acids. CDR1 is MNHGY and CDR2 is SVAAGI in the germline V gene. In DNA form, the CDR3 reads TGTGCCAACAGTTACCCCTGGGGTTATCAGCCCCAGCATTTT. Protein sequence: CANSYPWGYQPQHF.

The genes are TRBV3-1 and TRBJ2-7, with 11 bases fitting TRBD2. The V gene end was trimmed by 4 bases and the J gene end by 6 bases; junction bases not matched to a gene: 8. The V gene's germline CDR1 is LGHDT and CDR2 YNNKEL (reference sequence). CDR3 size: 15 residues. The CDR3, as DNA: TGTGCCAGCAGCCCGACTAGCGGGACATCGTCCGAGCAGTACTTC. Protein: CASSPTSGTSSEQYF.

This clonotype was observed many times. This sequence joins TRBV7-2 and TRBJ1-1; D not resolved. The V and J ends lost 5 bases and 1 base respectively, with 11 bases between them. Germline lookup yields CDR1 SGHTA and CDR2 FQGNSA. The CDR3 extends over 14 amino acids. This CDR3 reads CASSQSLGNTEAFF. CDR3 bases: TGTGCCAGCAGCCAGTCGCTGGGGAACACTGAAGCTTTCTTT.

Only a few counts were recorded for this clonotype. The V and J genes are TRBV5-1 and TRBJ2-7; 13 bases agree with TRBD2. Germline trimming cut 4 bases from V and 2 bases from J; bases unmatched to any gene: 6. The germline V gene encodes CDR1 SGHRS and CDR2 YFSETQ. This CDR3 spans 16 amino acids. The CDR3 region is CASSLTSGRGTYEQYF. The CDR3 DNA reads as TGCGCCAGCAGCCTTACTAGCGGGAGGGGTACCTACGAGCAGTACTTC.

The chain joins TRBV9 to TRBJ2-3; TRBD2 matches 9 bases. Trimming cost V 4 bases and J 5 bases; bases outside gene matches: 8. The germline CDR1 and CDR2 sequences are SGDLS and YYNGEE. CDR3 size: 15 residues. CDR3: CASSSPSGTGDTQYF. The DNA for the CDR3 is TGTGCCAGCAGCTCACCTAGCGGGACGGGAGATACGCAGTATTTT.

Many counts were recorded for this clonotype. This chain links TRBV10-3 with TRBJ1-5; a possible D gene is TRBD1 (5 bases). From germline, CDR1 is ENHRY and CDR2 SYGVKD. CDR3 size: 13 residues. V was cut by 6 bases and J by 6 bases, with 12 bases left in between. The CDR3 coding sequence is TGTGCCATCAGCTCTAGGGGAAGTCAGCCCCAGCATTTT. It encodes CAISSRGSQPQHF.

This clonotype has ten or more counts. The chain recombines TRBV5-1 with TRBJ2-7, with TRBD2 as a possible D gene (6 bases). The V gene's germline CDR1 is SGHRS and CDR2 YFSETQ. This CDR3 is 14 amino acids long. V was cut by 2 bases and J by 0 bases, with 9 bases left in between. The CDR3 DNA reads TGCGCCAGCAGCTTTCGGGAGATCTCCTACGAGCAGTACTTC. Translated: CASSFREISYEQYF.

This clonotype was counted a few times. The gene calls are TRBV20-1 and TRBJ1-5; D gene unclear. The CDR3 is made up of 15 amino acids. Looked up from germline, CDR1 is DFQATT and CDR2 is SNEGSKA (reference sequence). The V and J ends lost 1 base and 0 bases respectively, with 10 bases between them. CDR3 residues: CSARGADYSNQPQHF. The CDR3 nucleotides are TGCAGTGCTAGAGGGGCAGATTATAGCAATCAGCCCCAGCATTTT.